The 25 T cell receptor beta chains given below trace back to one sample, sequenced in a study of memory CD4+ T cells and cytomegalovirus serostatus (dated by TCRdb to the late 2010s). Libraries were built with the immunoSEQ multiplex PCR assay. Imported from immuneACCESS, the table was reduced by TCRdb to in-frame sequences with V and J called. These copies leave out some clones; in studies compared against another copy, an unresolved V gene accounts for under half, and the cause of the remainder is not known. This sample is represented by roughly 67,000 clones; about 75% of them were singletons. The ten largest clones add up to roughly 5% of the sample. A FACSAria II was used to sort memory CD4+ T cells, defined as single viable CD3+CD4+CD8-CD45RO+ cells. Sample: memory CD4+ T cells from blood. These receptors were obtained from an adult in good health and CMV-seropositive.

V is TRBV7-3 and J is TRBJ2-1, with a tentative D call TRBD1 (6 bases). The CDR3 runs to 14 residues. The germline CDR1 and CDR2 sequences are SGHTA and FQGTGA. The V end lost 3 bases, the J end lost 8 bases, and 14 bases lay between the germline ends. CDR3 bases: TGTGCCAGCAGCTTGAGCCAGGGGCGGTATGAGCAGTTCTTC. It codes for CASSLSQGRYEQFF.

The chain links TRBV30 to TRBJ1-2; D is ambiguous. V gave up 4 bases and J gave up 4 bases, with 16 bases separating them. Germline CDR1 reads GTSNPN; CDR2 reads SVGIG (reference sequence). This CDR3 spans 14 amino acids. CDR3 sequence (DNA): TGTGCCTGGACCCGGACGGCCTACTCCTATGGCTACACCTTC. Amino acids: CAWTRTAYSYGYTF.

By its share, this clone is medium-sized. This chain connects TRBV29-1 to TRBJ1-2; no reliable D call. Trimming shortened V by 6 bases and J by 4 bases, and 21 bases separated the two germline ends. The CDR3 is 15 amino acids. Germline CDR1 SQVTM, CDR2 ANQGSEA. Here the CDR3 reads CSVSGPNILSYGYTF. The CDR3 region has the DNA TGCAGCGTATCAGGACCAAATATCTTGAGCTATGGCTACACCTTC.

The genes are TRBV11-1 and TRBJ2-5; D is ambiguous. Germline V gives CDR1 SGHAT, CDR2 FQDESV (reference sequence). Trimming shortened V by 1 base and J by 3 bases, and 6 bases separated the two germline ends. The CDR3 is 13 amino acids. The CDR3 DNA sequence: TGTGCCAGCAGCTTAGGGCTAAAAGAGACCCAGTACTTC. Translating gives CASSLGLKETQYF.

V usage is TRBV11-2 and J usage is TRBJ1-6; possibly TRBD1 for D (5 bases). V dropped 1 base and J dropped 9 bases, with 13 bases sitting between them. The CDR3 is 15 residues long. Germline CDR1 SGHAT, CDR2 FQNNGV. The CDR3 loop is CASSLVARTISPLHF. CDR3 DNA: TGTGCCAGCAGCTTAGTAGCCAGGACAATTTCACCCCTCCACTTT. The whole variable domain, filled in from reference TRBV11-2 and TRBJ1-6, reads EAGVAQSPRYKIIEKRQSVAFWCNPISGHATLYWYQQILGQGPKLLIQFQNNGVVDDSQLPKDRFSAERLKGVDSTLKIQPAKLEDSAVYLCASSLVARTISPLHFGNGTRLTVT.

The V gene is TRBV5-1, the J gene TRBJ2-2; D not certain. CDR3 length: 16 amino acids. Germline CDR1 is SGHRS and CDR2 is YFSETQ. V shed 0 bases and J shed 1 base, with 10 bases lying between them. This CDR3 reads CASSLAEQLNTGELFF. The DNA for the CDR3 is TGCGCCAGCAGCTTGGCGGAACAGCTGAACACCGGGGAGCTGTTTTTT.

The rearrangement joins TRBV11-1 to TRBJ1-1; 10 bases match TRBD1. The CDR3 is 14 amino acids. With V trimmed by 3 bases and J by 10 bases, 8 bases remained unmatched. Germline CDR1 is SGHAT and CDR2 is FQDESV (reference sequence). The CDR3 region has the DNA TGTGCCAGCAGCTTGGACAGGGGGAAACTCGGAGCTTTCTTT. Protein: CASSLDRGKLGAFF. Using reference TRBV11-1 and TRBJ1-1 for the parts outside the CDR3, the full variable domain is EAEVAQSPRYKITEKSQAVAFWCDPISGHATLYWYRQILGQGPELLVQFQDESVVDDSQLPKDRFSAERLKGVDSTLKIQPAELGDSAMYLCASSLDRGKLGAFFGQGTRLTVV.

The chain employs TRBV5-1 and TRBJ2-3; D remains ambiguous. The CDR3 spans 13 residues. Germline-derived CDR1 and CDR2 are SGHRS and YFSETQ. Trimming removed 6 bases at V and 4 bases at J, with 12 bases between. CDR3 in amino acids: CASIAPGSDTQYF. CDR3 in DNA: TGCGCCAGCATCGCTCCAGGTTCAGATACGCAGTATTTT.

The chain couples TRBV2 to TRBJ1-1, with D hard to call. Germline V lookup: CDR1 SNHLY, CDR2 FYNNEI. The CDR3 totals 12 residues. V shed 5 bases and J shed 8 bases, with 12 bases lying between them. CDR3: CASSRTGREAFF. In nucleotides, the CDR3 is TGTGCCAGCAGTCGTACCGGCAGGGAAGCTTTCTTT.

This chain joins TRBV4-1 and TRBJ2-3; D perhaps matches TRBD2 (7 bases). Germline lookup yields CDR1 MGHRA and CDR2 YSYEKL. Between the trimmed V and J ends, which lost 3 bases and 0 bases, there was a span of 16 bases. CDR3 length: 17 residues. The CDR3 loop reads CASSQAGGRGSTDTQYF. CDR3 bases: TGCGCCAGCAGCCAGGCCGGGGGGCGGGGTAGCACAGATACGCAGTATTTT.

V and J are TRBV27 and TRBJ2-2; the match to TRBD2 covers 8 bases. V was pared by 6 bases and J by 4 bases, with 10 bases of the junction left unmatched. Germline V gene lookup returns CDR1 MNHEY and CDR2 SMNVEV (reference sequence). The CDR3 length is 16 residues. The CDR3 coding sequence is TGTGCCAGCAGCCGCTCTGGGACTAGAACCACCGGGGAGCTGTTTTTT. Translation: CASSRSGTRTTGELFF.

J is TRBJ2-5 and V is TRBV29-1; TRBD2 matches 7 bases. This CDR3 has 14 amino acids. Germline CDR1 SQVTM, CDR2 ANQGSEA. The V and J ends lost 7 bases and 2 bases, in that order; junction bases with no gene match: 10. The CDR3 coding sequence is TGCAGCGCCCAAAGGTCGGGGGGTCAAGAGACCCAGTACTTC. This sequence encodes CSAQRSGGQETQYF.

This clone was detected a few times. The chain recombines TRBV5-1 with TRBJ1-2, with TRBD1 matching over 7 bases. The CDR3 runs 15 residues. Germline CDR1 reads SGHRS; CDR2 reads YFSETQ. Trimming took 2 bases from V and 6 from J; bases not matched to a gene: 10. The DNA for the CDR3 is TGCGCCAGCAGCTTTGAGGCTACAGGGGCAGATGGCTACACCTTC. It encodes CASSFEATGADGYTF.

V and J are TRBV6-5 and TRBJ1-2; D may be TRBD1 (5 bases). This CDR3 region has 13 residues. Looked up from germline, CDR1 is MNHEY and CDR2 is SVGAGI. Trimming removed 2 bases at V and 3 bases at J, with 7 bases between. This CDR3 reads CASSYGADYGYTF. DNA of the CDR3: TGTGCCAGCAGTTACGGGGCAGACTATGGCTACACCTTC.

The V and J genes are TRBV28 and TRBJ2-5, with 10 nucleotides matching TRBD2. The ends lost 5 bases at V and 3 bases at J; junction bases unmatched: 9. CDR1 is MDHEN and CDR2 is SYDVKM in the germline V gene. This CDR3 is built from 16 residues. CDR3 region: CASSLPIAGGKETQYF. CDR3 nucleotides: TGTGCCAGCAGTCTACCTATAGCGGGGGGTAAAGAGACCCAGTACTTC. The full variable domain, its missing parts supplied by reference TRBV28 and TRBJ2-5, is DVKVTQSSRYLVKRTGEKVFLECVQDMDHENMFWYRQDPGLGLRLIYFSYDVKMKEKGDIPEGYSVSREKKERFSLILESASTNQTSMYLCASSLPIAGGKETQYFGPGTRLLVL.

The chain joins TRBV14 to TRBJ1-6; D remains ambiguous. V lost 0 bases to trimming and J lost 9 bases, with 6 bases between them. Germline V gene lookup returns CDR1 SGHDN and CDR2 FVKESK. The CDR3 is 13 residues long. Here the CDR3 DNA reads TGTGCCAGCAGCCAAGATCTCGGTTCACCCCTCCACTTT. Residues: CASSQDLGSPLHF.

The rearrangement uses TRBV2 and TRBJ2-7; D is undetermined. CDR1 and CDR2 from the germline V gene are SNHLY and FYNNEI. The CDR3 has 13 amino acids. V gave up 6 bases and J gave up 9 bases, with 18 bases separating them. In DNA, the CDR3 is TGTGCCAGCAGACGCGTCCTCCCCGTTGGGCAGTACTTC. The encoded protein is CASRRVLPVGQYF.

The rearrangement links TRBV5-5 to TRBJ2-5; 8 bases map to TRBD1. The CDR3 has 14 amino acids. The V segment lost 4 bases and the J segment 1 base; nucleotides outside the gene matches: 3. CDR1 is SGHKS and CDR2 is YYEKEE in the germline V gene (reference sequence). In DNA form, the CDR3 reads TGTGCCAGCAGCACGGACAGGGTCCAAGAGACCCAGTACTTC. As protein: CASSTDRVQETQYF.

This chain links TRBV11-2 with TRBJ2-3; D possibly uses TRBD1 or TRBD2 (7 bases each). The CDR3 has 16 residues. Germline loops: CDR1 SGHAT, CDR2 FQNNGV. The ends were cut back, 5 bases at V and 1 base at J, with 16 bases in the middle. The CDR3 bases are TGTGCCAGCAGCCAGGGGGGGGGCCACGGCACAGATACGCAGTATTTT. Its translation: CASSQGGGHGTDTQYF.

This clone appeared a few times. The rearrangement links TRBV28 to TRBJ1-2; TRBD1 matches at 7 bases. Germline assignment: CDR1 MDHEN and CDR2 SYDVKM. The V gene end was trimmed by 6 bases and the J gene end by 4 bases; junction bases not matched to a gene: 8. CDR3 length: 14 amino acids. The CDR3 here is CASRSQGRGYGYTF. CDR3 sequence (DNA): TGTGCCAGCAGATCACAGGGGAGAGGCTATGGCTACACCTTC.

The chain employs TRBV18 and TRBJ2-7; possibly TRBD1 or TRBD2 for D (5 bases each). The CDR3 consists of 12 residues. Per germline, CDR1 KGHSH and CDR2 LQKENI. V lost 5 bases to trimming and J lost 6 bases, with 11 bases between them. The CDR3, as DNA: TGTGCCAGCTCATATCGGGACCCCGAGCAGTACTTC. Translating it yields CASSYRDPEQYF. Full variable domain (outside the CDR3, taken from reference TRBV18 and TRBJ2-7): NAGVMQNPRHLVRRRGQEARLRCSPMKGHSHVYWYRQLPEEGLKFMVYLQKENIIDESGMPKERFSAEFPKEGPSILRIQQVVRGDSAAYFCASSYRDPEQYFGPGTRLTVT.

CDR3 protein: CASSSRTSGYNEQFF. The CDR3, as DNA: TGTGCCAGCAGCTCAAGGACTAGCGGCTACAATGAGCAGTTCTTC. V usage is TRBV11-3 and J usage is TRBJ2-1, with 10 bases lining up with TRBD2. This CDR3 is 15 amino acids long. The germline gives CDR1 SGHNT, CDR2 YENEEA. With V trimmed by 4 bases and J by 3 bases, 3 bases remained unmatched.

CDR3 nucleotide sequence: TGCAGCGTAGGCGCCGTACTAGCGGGGCTCACAGATACGCAGTATTTT. This gives the protein CSVGAVLAGLTDTQYF. V is TRBV29-1 and J is TRBJ2-3; TRBD2 aligns across 10 bases. With 6 bases clipped from V and 2 bases from J, the junction kept 11 bases outside the gene matches. This CDR3 spans 16 amino acids. Germline V CDR1 and CDR2: SQVTM, ANQGSEA.

This clone showed up just a few times. The chain uses TRBV10-1 and TRBJ1-2; 7 nucleotides line up with TRBD1. The CDR3 has 14 residues. Germline loops: CDR1 WNHNN, CDR2 SYGVQD (reference sequence). Trimming took 3 bases from V and 2 from J; bases not matched to a gene: 3. DNA for the CDR3: TGCGCCAGCAGTGAACAGGGGCAGAACTATGGCTACACCTTC. It is translated as CASSEQGQNYGYTF.

V is TRBV28 and J is TRBJ2-5; D remains ambiguous. The CDR3 is made up of 15 amino acids. Germline V gene data show CDR1 as MDHEN and CDR2 as SYDVKM. V was pared by 3 bases and J by 2 bases, with 13 bases between. The chain's CDR3 is CASSFRPPHQETQYF. The CDR3 bases are TGTGCCAGCAGTTTCCGCCCCCCTCATCAAGAGACCCAGTACTTC.